The TCR beta chain described here comes from a study of cytomegalovirus exposure and HLA in healthy donors. At the level of the study: Counted in an early data release were about 85 million unique TCRs from HLA-typed donors. Assignment to the Caucasian-associated ancestry cluster applied to around 82% of the approximately 420 genotyped donors.

PCR primers comprised 60 Vbeta and 13 Jbeta primers. Libraries were prepared by immunoSEQ multiplex PCR; TCRdb keeps only in-frame clonotypes and omits some of them. The table shows 75,000 to 100,000 clones, with approximately 72% occurring only once. A remark on this clone: Its antigen is unidentified.

General study points: The HLA-A and HLA-B alleles of most subjects were reportedly predicted accurately from TCR beta sequences.

This CDR3 contains 16 residues. Germline CDR1 SEHNR, CDR2 FQNEAQ (reference sequence). The V and J ends lost 6 bases and 0 bases, in that order; junction bases with no gene match: 6. The rearrangement uses TRBV7-9 and TRBJ2-1; 9 bases match TRBD2. The sequence was obtained from a woman aged 70-85 years in good health and CMV-seropositive. Material for sequencing was PBMCs. The CDR3 nucleotides read TGTGCCAGCAGAGGGGGTAGCGGGAGCTCCTACAATGAGCAGTTCTTC. This encodes CASRGGSGSSYNEQFF.